This record concerns one TCR beta chain sequence. The antigen is not known. The source of the sample is a study of CD8+CD57+ T cells in acquired aplastic anemia. Study-level information: Sorted CD4+ and CD8+ cells yielded roughly 3 ug of DNA on average. Study outcomes and limitations: It was found that more than 25 CD8+ CDR3 sequences were shared between patients and controls.

Researchers used genomic DNA as the template to profile TCR beta VDJ and CDR3. TCRdb independently ran MiXCR on the reads; one entry per CDR3 protein. The sample consists of over 150,000 distinct CDR3 sequences, roughly 65% of them appearing once. The sequenced patients had an expansion of CD8+CD57+ cells seen by flow cytometry. When blood sampling took place, the patients had received no therapy. Germline V gene lookup returns CDR1 WSHSY and CDR2 SAAADI. CDR3 length: 14 residues. Trimming pared 8 bases from V and 6 bases from J, leaving 17 bases between. Input material: sorted CD4+, CD8+, or CD8+CD57+ T cells (not recorded which) from PBMCs. V usage is TRBV10-2 and J usage is TRBJ2-1; possible D gene TRBD2, 6 bases. This TCR derives from a human donor with aplastic anemia. The CDR3 coding sequence is TGCGCCAGCCGCAAGGAACTAGCCGGCAATGAGCAGTTCTTC. Translated, it gives CASRKELAGNEQFF.